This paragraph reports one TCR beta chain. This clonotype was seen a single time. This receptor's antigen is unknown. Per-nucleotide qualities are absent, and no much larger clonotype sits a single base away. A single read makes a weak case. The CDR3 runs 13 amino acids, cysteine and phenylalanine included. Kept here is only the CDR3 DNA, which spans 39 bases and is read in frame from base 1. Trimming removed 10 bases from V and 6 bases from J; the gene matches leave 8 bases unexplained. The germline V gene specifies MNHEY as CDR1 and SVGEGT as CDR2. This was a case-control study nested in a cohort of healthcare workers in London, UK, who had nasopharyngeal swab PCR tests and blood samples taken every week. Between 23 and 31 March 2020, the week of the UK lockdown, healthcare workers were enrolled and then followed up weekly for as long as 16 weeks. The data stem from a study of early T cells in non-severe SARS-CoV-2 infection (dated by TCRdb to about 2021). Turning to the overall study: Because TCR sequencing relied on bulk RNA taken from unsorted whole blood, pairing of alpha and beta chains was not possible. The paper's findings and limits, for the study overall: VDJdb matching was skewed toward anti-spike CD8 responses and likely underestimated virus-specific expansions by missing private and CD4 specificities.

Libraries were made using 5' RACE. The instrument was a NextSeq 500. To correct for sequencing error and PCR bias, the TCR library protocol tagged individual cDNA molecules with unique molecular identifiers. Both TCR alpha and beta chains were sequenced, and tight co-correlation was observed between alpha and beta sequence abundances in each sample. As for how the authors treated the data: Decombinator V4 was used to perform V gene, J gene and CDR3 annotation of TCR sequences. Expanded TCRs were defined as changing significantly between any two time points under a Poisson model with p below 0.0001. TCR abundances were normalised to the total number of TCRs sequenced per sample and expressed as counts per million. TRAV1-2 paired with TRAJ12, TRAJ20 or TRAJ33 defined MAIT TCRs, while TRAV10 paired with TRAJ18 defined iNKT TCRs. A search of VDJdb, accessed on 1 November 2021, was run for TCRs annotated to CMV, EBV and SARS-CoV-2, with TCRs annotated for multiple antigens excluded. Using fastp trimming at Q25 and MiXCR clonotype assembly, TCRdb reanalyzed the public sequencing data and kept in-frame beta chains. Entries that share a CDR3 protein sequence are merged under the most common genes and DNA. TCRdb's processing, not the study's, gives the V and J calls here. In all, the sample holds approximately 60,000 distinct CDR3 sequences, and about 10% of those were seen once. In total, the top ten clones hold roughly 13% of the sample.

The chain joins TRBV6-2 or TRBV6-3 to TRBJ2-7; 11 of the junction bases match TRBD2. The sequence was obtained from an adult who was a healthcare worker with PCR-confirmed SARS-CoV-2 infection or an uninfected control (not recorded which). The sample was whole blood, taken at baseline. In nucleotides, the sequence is TGTGCCACTCAGAGACTAGCGGGAAGCGAGCAGTACTTC. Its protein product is CATQRLAGSEQYF.